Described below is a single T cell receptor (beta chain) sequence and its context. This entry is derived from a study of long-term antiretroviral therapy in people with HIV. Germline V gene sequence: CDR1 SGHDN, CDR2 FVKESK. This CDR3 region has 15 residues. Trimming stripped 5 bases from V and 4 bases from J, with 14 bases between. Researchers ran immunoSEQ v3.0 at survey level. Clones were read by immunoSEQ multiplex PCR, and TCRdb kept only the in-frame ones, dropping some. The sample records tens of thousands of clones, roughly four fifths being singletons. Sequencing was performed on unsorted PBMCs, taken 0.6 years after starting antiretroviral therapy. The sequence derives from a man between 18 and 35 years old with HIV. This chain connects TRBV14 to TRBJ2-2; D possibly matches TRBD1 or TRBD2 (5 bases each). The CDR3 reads CASSSIGGGTGELFF. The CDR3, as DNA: TGTGCCAGCAGCTCTATTGGGGGTGGCACCGGGGAGCTGTTTTTT. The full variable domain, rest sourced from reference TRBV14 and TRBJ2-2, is EAGVTQFPSHSVIEKGQTVTLRCDPISGHDNLYWYRRVMGKEIKFLLHFVKESKQDESGMPNNRFLAERTGGTYSTLKVQPAELEDSGVYFCASSSIGGGTGELFFGEGSRLTVL.